Listed here are 26 T cell receptor beta chains from one sample, sequenced in a study of blood T cells in healthy people across ages. Alongside a J-beta primer mix, a sample-barcoded 5' primer served in a second PCR lasting 7 to 11 cycles. In TCRdb, the 5' RACE reads were re-called with MiXCR into one record per CDR3 protein. Counted here are roughly 1,500,000 distinct CDR3 sequences, 30% to 35% occurring once; the ten biggest clones make up about 11%. The material sequenced was blood. The receptors stem from a woman in her 30s in good health.

This clonotype was counted once. J is TRBJ2-4 and V is TRBV25-1; a weak D match, TRBD2 (6 bases). The germline V gene encodes CDR1 MGHDK and CDR2 SYGVNS. This CDR3 has 14 amino acids. The V end was cut by 3 bases, the J end by 6 bases, with 12 bases between. CDR3 nucleotides: TGTGCCAGCAGTGAGACGGGACTGGTAAACATTCAGTACTTC. It yields the protein CASSETGLVNIQYF. Supplemented by reference TRBV25-1 and TRBJ2-4, the full variable domain reads EADIYQTPRYLVIGTGKKITLECSQTMGHDKMYWYQQDPGMELHLIHYSYGVNSTEKGDLSSESTVSRIRTEHFPLTLESARPSHTSQYLCASSETGLVNIQYFGAGTRLSVL.

V gene TRBV7-2 combines with J gene TRBJ1-2, with TRBD1 matching 11 bases. CDR3 length: 15 residues. The V segment lost 1 base and the J segment 7 bases; nucleotides outside the gene matches: 5. Per the germline V gene, CDR1 is SGHTA and CDR2 is FQGNSA. CDR3 sequence reads: CASSLDGTGGRGYTF. As DNA, the CDR3 is TGTGCCAGCAGCTTAGATGGGACAGGGGGGCGTGGCTACACCTTC.

This clonotype turned up a few times. The chain couples TRBV5-6 to TRBJ2-7; 10 nucleotides match TRBD1. After removal of 4 bases from V and 4 bases from J, the junction contained 14 bases not matched to a gene. CDR1 is SGHDT, CDR2 YYEEEE, per germline. CDR3 length: 17 residues. In nucleotides, the CDR3 is TGTGCCAGCAGCCTTCTACGTGGACAGGGGGGTTCGTACGAGCAGTACTTC. Translating it yields CASSLLRGQGGSYEQYF. The full variable domain, rest sourced from reference TRBV5-6 and TRBJ2-7, is DAGVTQSPTHLIKTRGQQVTLRCSPKSGHDTVSWYQQALGQGPQFIFQYYEEEERQRGNFPDRFSGHQFPNYSSELNVNALLLGDSALYLCASSLLRGQGGSYEQYFGPGTRLTVT.

This clonotype showed up just a few times. This chain connects TRBV29-1 to TRBJ2-1; 9 nucleotides agree with TRBD1. Germline CDR1 and CDR2: SQVTM and ANQGSEA. The V segment lost 0 bases and the J segment 6 bases; nucleotides outside the gene matches: 3. This CDR3 has 14 amino acids. DNA of the CDR3: TGCAGCGTTGAAGATCCGGGACAGGGCAATGAGCAGTTCTTC. Its protein product is CSVEDPGQGNEQFF.

The sample holds a few counts of this clonotype. The chain carries TRBV18 and TRBJ2-5; unclear D gene. From germline, CDR1 is KGHSH and CDR2 LQKENI. The CDR3 has 13 amino acids. Deletions cut 6 bases from V and 2 bases from J, with 10 bases between. The CDR3 region is CASSPWVQETQYF. The CDR3 region has the DNA TGTGCCAGCTCGCCGTGGGTACAAGAGACCCAGTACTTC. Complete variable domain (other parts from reference TRBV18 and TRBJ2-5): NAGVMQNPRHLVRRRGQEARLRCSPMKGHSHVYWYRQLPEEGLKFMVYLQKENIIDESGMPKERFSAEFPKEGPSILRIQQVVRGDSAAYFCASSPWVQETQYFGPGTRLLVL.

This clonotype was observed at least ten times. The rearrangement uses TRBV20-1 and TRBJ2-2, with D hard to call. CDR1 is DFQATT, CDR2 SNEGSKA, per germline (reference sequence). The ends were cut back, 1 base at V and 1 base at J, with 7 bases in the middle. The CDR3 runs to 14 residues. The CDR3 DNA reads TGCAGTGCTAGAGGAGTACAGAACACCGGGGAGCTGTTTTTT. This codes for CSARGVQNTGELFF.

This clonotype was counted only a few times. The J gene is TRBJ2-7, the V gene TRBV5-1, with a possible D match to TRBD1 (6 bases). Trimming took 4 bases from V and 3 from J, leaving 14 bases between them. CDR3 size: 14 residues. In germline, CDR1 is SGHRS, CDR2 YFSETQ. DNA of the CDR3: TGCGCCAGCAGCAACGGGACACTAAGCTACGAGCAGTACTTC. This sequence encodes CASSNGTLSYEQYF.

The chain recombines TRBV12-3 or TRBV12-4 with TRBJ2-3; no clear D. This CDR3 contains 13 residues. V was trimmed by 6 bases and J by 4 bases, leaving 11 bases between them. CDR3 DNA: TGTGCCAGCAGACCACCGAGAGCAGATACGCAGTATTTT. Protein product: CASRPPRADTQYF.

This clonotype appeared a few times. This chain connects TRBV6-7 to TRBJ2-7; the D gene is possibly TRBD1 (7 bases). TRBV6-7 is classed as an ORF, of uncertain function. This CDR3 has 17 residues. Trimming removed 2 bases at V and 1 base at J, with 18 bases between. CDR3 sequence: CASSYRGRGPRSYEQYF. For the CDR3, the DNA is TGTGCCAGCAGTTACAGGGGGCGGGGTCCCCGTTCCTACGAGCAGTACTTC.

This clonotype was counted between two and nine times. The genes are TRBV5-1 and TRBJ1-1; a possible D gene is TRBD1 (5 bases). The CDR3 is 15 residues long. CDR1 is SGHRS and CDR2 is YFSETQ in the germline V gene. V was clipped by 4 bases and J by 2 bases, with 15 bases between them. CDR3 sequence (DNA): TGCGCCAGCAGCCGGCGGGGGGTCGATAACACTGAAGCTTTCTTT. It specifies CASSRRGVDNTEAFF.

The CDR3 bases are TGTGCCAGCAGTGCTCTCGGAGGGCTGACGGGCTACACCTTC. Amino acids: CASSALGGLTGYTF. V gene TRBV6-2 or TRBV6-3 combines with J gene TRBJ1-2; no definite D call. This CDR3 has 14 residues. Germline loops: CDR1 MNHEY, CDR2 SVGEGT. The V gene lost 5 bases and the J gene lost 8 bases, with 18 bases spanning the gap.

This clonotype has more than one count but fewer than ten. The rearrangement uses TRBV20-1 and TRBJ2-5; 7 nucleotides align to TRBD2. Unmatched junction bases numbered 10, after V lost 4 bases and J lost 5 bases. The CDR3 consists of 14 residues. CDR1 is DFQATT and CDR2 is SNEGSKA in the germline V gene (reference sequence). DNA of the CDR3: TGCAGTGCTAATGTAGCGGGTCCGGGGGAGACCCAGTACTTC. Translating gives CSANVAGPGETQYF.

On this clonotype: A much larger clonotype is one base distant, so this may be a read error. The chain couples TRBV7-9 to TRBJ2-7; TRBD2 matches at 11 bases. Looked up from germline, CDR1 is SEHNR and CDR2 is FQNEAQ (reference sequence). This CDR3 has 15 amino acids. V lost 1 base and J lost 5; bases outside the gene matches: 4. This CDR3 is CASSLVGTSGHEQYF. DNA for the CDR3: TGTGCCAGCAGCTTAGTGGGGACTAGCGGTCACGAGCAGTACTTC.

The chain carries TRBV6-6 and TRBJ2-1, with 10 positions matching TRBD2. This CDR3 region has 16 residues. J gave up 5 bases and V 7 bases, and 11 bases lay outside the gene matches. CDR1 is MNHNY, CDR2 SVGAGI, per germline (reference sequence). The CDR3 loop reads CASTRGSGGVNNEQFF. CDR3 in DNA: TGTGCCAGCACTCGAGGGAGCGGGGGGGTTAACAATGAGCAGTTCTTC.

This clonotype appeared once. The chain is built from TRBV5-6 and TRBJ2-5, with TRBD1 identical over 9 bases. The J call may not be correct, given that the DNA end is closer to TRBJ2-7. The CDR3 runs to 14 residues. Per germline, CDR1 SGHDT and CDR2 YYEEEE. CDR3: CASRRGTGMSEQYF. DNA of the CDR3: TGTGCCAGCAGAAGAGGGACAGGGATGAGCGAGCAGTACTTC.

On this clonotype itself: A single base separates this from a much larger clone, so it may be a read error. The genes are TRBV29-1 and TRBJ2-1; D remains ambiguous. Trimming left V 6 bases short and J 9 bases short, with 15 bases between. Germline lookup yields CDR1 SQVTM and CDR2 ANQGSEA. This CDR3 region has 12 residues. CDR3 residues: CSVGSQYGEQFF. The CDR3 DNA follows: TGCAGCGTGGGCTCCCAGTACGGTGAGCAGTTCTTC.

This clonotype has a handful of counts. The V call is TRBV28, the J call TRBJ1-2; D is possibly TRBD1 (5 bases). The germline gives CDR1 MDHEN, CDR2 SYDVKM. The CDR3 is made up of 15 amino acids. V lost 1 base and J lost 1, with 10 bases in between. CDR3 nucleotides: TGTGCCAGCAGTTTATCTCAGGGAAATAACTATGGCTACACCTTC. This translates into CASSLSQGNNYGYTF.

This clonotype turned up a few times. V and J are TRBV20-1 and TRBJ2-1; D uncertain. CDR1 is DFQATT and CDR2 is SNEGSKA in the germline V gene (reference sequence). The CDR3 length is 11 residues. V lost 4 bases and J 6 bases, leaving 7 bases between the germline ends. The CDR3, as DNA: TGCAGTGCTATGGGGATCAATGAGCAGTTCTTC. It codes for CSAMGINEQFF.

J is TRBJ2-1 and V is TRBV20-1; 7 bases align to TRBD2. With 3 bases clipped from V and 7 bases from J, the junction kept 9 bases outside the gene matches. Germline lookup yields CDR1 DFQATT and CDR2 SNEGSKA (reference sequence). CDR3 length: 14 residues. In DNA form, the CDR3 reads TGCAGTGCTAGTGGGGACTACCCTTGGAATGAGCAGTTCTTC. Its protein is CSASGDYPWNEQFF.

As regards this clonotype: One junction end does not reproduce the germline sequence, and a read error may be involved. The chain joins TRBV3-1 to TRBJ2-1; D is unresolved. Germline V gives CDR1 LGHDT, CDR2 YNNKEL (reference sequence). This CDR3 comprises 11 residues. CDR3 sequence: CARSRGNEQFF. The CDR3 DNA follows: TGTGCCCGCAGCCGAGGCAATGAGCAGTTCTTC.

This clonotype showed up just a few times. The chain employs TRBV6-1 and TRBJ1-2; TRBD1 is a possible D gene (5 bases). The CDR3 length is 14 residues. The V end was cut by 5 bases, the J end by 2 bases, with 12 bases between. Germline V gives CDR1 MNHNS, CDR2 SASEGT. The CDR3 DNA reads TGTGCCAGCAGTCCGACCCGACAGAACTATGGCTACACCTTC. This gives the protein CASSPTRQNYGYTF.

This clonotype has ten or more counts. The chain has TRBV6-1 and TRBJ2-7, with 10 bases fitting TRBD1. The germline V gene has CDR1 MNHNS and CDR2 SASEGT. The CDR3 is made up of 14 amino acids. V was pared by 8 bases and J by 6 bases, with 10 bases of the junction left unmatched. The CDR3 is CASYPTGTGVEQYF. In DNA, the CDR3 is TGTGCCAGCTACCCTACCGGGACAGGGGTCGAGCAGTACTTC.

The chain links TRBV9 to TRBJ2-4; TRBD2 aligns across 8 bases. Trimming took 3 bases from V and 13 from J; bases not matched to a gene: 12. The CDR3 has 14 residues. Germline values: CDR1 SGDLS, CDR2 YYNGEE. CDR3 nucleotide sequence: TGTGCCAGCAGCGGGACGGGGGGGCCCCTGGGGCAGTACTTC. This encodes CASSGTGGPLGQYF.

This chain links TRBV12-3 or TRBV12-4 with TRBJ1-5; D not resolved. The CDR3 has 13 residues. The V end was cut by 7 bases, the J end by 0 bases, with 7 bases between. The CDR3, as DNA: TGTGCCAGCACCACCTATAGCAATCAGCCCCAGCATTTT. The encoded protein is CASTTYSNQPQHF.

This clonotype occurred a few times. This rearrangement joins TRBV5-5 to TRBJ2-5; D unclear. Germline V gives CDR1 SGHKS, CDR2 YYEKEE (reference sequence). V was pared by 3 bases and J by 1 base, with 19 bases between. This CDR3 region has 17 residues. This CDR3 reads CASSSNIGRSTQETQYF. The CDR3 region has the DNA TGTGCCAGCAGCTCGAATATAGGACGTAGTACCCAAGAGACCCAGTACTTC.

This chain joins TRBV3-1 and TRBJ1-1, with D perhaps TRBD1 (5 bases). V lost 0 bases, J lost 5 bases, and 19 bases lay in between. The CDR3 length is 17 residues. In germline, CDR1 is LGHDT, CDR2 YNNKEL (reference sequence). The CDR3 loop reads CASSQDRIQGEATEAFF. The CDR3, as DNA: TGTGCCAGCAGCCAAGATCGGATCCAGGGCGAGGCAACTGAAGCTTTCTTT.